The rows below give T cell receptor beta chains drawn from one sample of a study of shared clonotypes between healthy human individuals. Clones were read by immunoSEQ multiplex PCR, and TCRdb kept only the in-frame ones, dropping some. The sample carries 1 million to 1.2 million clones, 60% to 85% recorded once. Sequenced material: memory CD4+ T cells from PBMCs. The receptors derive from a man aged 18 to 29 in good health. Some clones in this sample may be carry-over from other donors' samples. CDR3s include the opening cysteine and the closing phenylalanine or tryptophan. The D gene is left open where the match is weak. Only part of the rows carry a size: once, few, many, or a class if the clone is expanded.

d_call j_call v_call clone_size cdr3_nt cdr3_aa
. TRBJ1-2 TRBV15 . TGTGCCACCGGTAGGGGCGGACCCTATGGCTACACCTTC CATGRGGPYGYTF
. TRBJ2-7 TRBV5-4 . TGTGCCAGCAGCCCCAGGGGCCCCTACGAGCAGTACTTC CASSPRGPYEQYF
TRBD1 TRBJ1-4 TRBV4-1 few TGCGCCAGCAGCGGAACCGGGACAGGTCGCGAAAAACTGTTTTTT CASSGTGTGREKLFF
. TRBJ2-1 TRBV10-3 . TGTGCCATCAGTTATGGGAGCTCCTACAATGAGCAGTTCTTC CAISYGSSYNEQFF
TRBD2 TRBJ2-1 TRBV28 . TGTGCCAGCAGACTAGCGGGAGGCTCCTACAATGAGCAGTTCTTC CASRLAGGSYNEQFF
. TRBJ1-5 TRBV5-1 . TGCGCCAGCAGCTTGTCCGACGGTAGCAATCAGCCCCAGCATTTT CASSLSDGSNQPQHF
. TRBJ1-1 TRBV6-5 . TGTGCCAGCAGTTACCAGGGTAAGAACACTGAAGCTTTCTTT CASSYQGKNTEAFF
. TRBJ1-2 TRBV28 . TGTGCCAGCAGTTTGGGGGCAGACCCTTATGGCTACACCTTC CASSLGADPYGYTF
. TRBJ1-2 TRBV27 once TGTGCCAGCAGTTCAAACCAGGGTTTGGGGAACTATGGCTACACCTTC CASSSNQGLGNYGYTF
TRBD1 TRBJ2-7 TRBV6-1 few TGTGCCAGCAGTGGCGCAGTTCAGGGGGACTACGAGCAGTACTTC CASSGAVQGDYEQYF
. TRBJ1-2 TRBV29-1 . TGCAGCGTTCCCCCGGACAGTGCTCCCTATGGCTACACCTTC CSVPPDSAPYGYTF
. TRBJ2-7 TRBV21-1 . TGTGCCAGCAGCACTTACGCAGAGGGACTAAGATGCTACGAGCAGTACTTC CASSTYAEGLRCYEQYF
. TRBJ1-2 TRBV28 few TGTGCCAGCAACAGGAACTATGGCTACACCTTC CASNRNYGYTF
. TRBJ2-5 TRBV7-2 once TGTGCCAGCAGCTTATATCCGGAGACCCAGTACTTC CASSLYPETQYF
. TRBJ2-3 TRBV4-1 once TGCGCCAGCAGCCAAGATCACGGGACAAACACAGATACGCAGTATTTT CASSQDHGTNTDTQYF
TRBD2 TRBJ2-2 TRBV27 . TGTGCCAGCAGTTACCTCGGGACTAGCGTGTACACCGGGGAGCTGTTTTTT CASSYLGTSVYTGELFF
. TRBJ2-7 TRBV19 . TGTGCCAGTAGTATGAGAGGGGTTGGATACGAGCAGTACTTC CASSMRGVGYEQYF
TRBD1 TRBJ1-3 TRBV28 . TGTGCCAGCAGTTACAACGCCGGGACAGATGGAAACACCATATATTTT CASSYNAGTDGNTIYF